These T cell receptor beta chains were read from a single sample in a study of breast tumors, draining lymph nodes, adjacent tissues. TCRdb re-called the multiplex PCR reads through MiXCR, storing one row per CDR3 protein. The top ten clones hold approximately 3.5% of a sample with roughly 130,000 distinct CDR3 sequences, about 20% of them seen once. Sequencing was carried out using axillary lymph node tissue. The receptors were gathered from a female donor with breast cancer. Some clones in this sample may be carry-over from other donors' samples. CDR3s include the opening cysteine and the closing phenylalanine or tryptophan. A D gene is named only where the DNA matches it firmly. Clone sizes are given selectively: once, few, many, or a class where the clone is expanded.

>-|many|TRBJ1-5|TRBV7-8
TGTGCCAGCAGCTTATCCCTTTATCAGCCCCAGCATTTT
CASSLSLYQPQHF
>-|-|TRBJ2-2|TRBV5-1
TGCGCCAGCGCCCAGGAGAGGGCTGGCACCGGGGAGCTGTTTTTT
CASAQERAGTGELFF
>-|many|TRBJ2-5|TRBV10-3
TGTGCCATCGGAGCGGTCCCGGAGACCCAGTACTTC
CAIGAVPETQYF
>TRBD1|many|TRBJ1-6|TRBV15
TGTGCCACCAGCAGTCGGACAGGAGAAACGTCACCCCTCCACTTT
CATSSRTGETSPLHF
>TRBD1|many|TRBJ1-6|TRBV6-4
TGTGCCAGCAGGCGGACAGGGAATTCACCCCTCCACTTT
CASRRTGNSPLHF
>-|few|TRBJ2-5|TRBV11-2
TGTGCCAGCAGCTTAGAAATTTCGGGCATGCGGGAGACCCAGTACTTC
CASSLEISGMRETQYF
>TRBD2|few|TRBJ2-3|TRBV5-4
TGTGCCAGCAGCTGGGGGACTAGCGGGAGTACAGATACGCAGTATTTT
CASSWGTSGSTDTQYF
>-|many|TRBJ1-4|TRBV7-9
TGTGCCAGCAGCTTAGTCCTCAACGAAAAACTGTTTTTT
CASSLVLNEKLFF
>-|-|TRBJ2-1|TRBV3-1
TGTGCCAGCAGCCAAGCTAGCGCCTTCTACAATGAGCAGTTCTTC
CASSQASAFYNEQFF
>-|-|TRBJ1-1|TRBV2
TGTGCCAGCGCCCGGTCGGGAGGGGCATACACTGAAGCTTTCTTT
CASARSGGAYTEAFF
>-|many|TRBJ2-7|TRBV2
TGTGCCAGCAGCCCCGGGAACGCGGAGCAGTACTTC
CASSPGNAEQYF
>-|few|TRBJ2-4|TRBV6-6
TGTGCCAGCAGCGCAACACGGGTTGGCAAAAACATTCAGTACTTC
CASSATRVGKNIQYF
>-|many|TRBJ2-7|TRBV19
TGTGCCAGCTCGCCAGGAGTAGGAGAGCAGTACTTC
CASSPGVGEQYF
>-|many|TRBJ2-5|TRBV6-2/TRBV6-3
TGTGCCAGCAGTTACGAAGGGGTCGCGACCCAGTACTTC
CASSYEGVATQYF
>-|many|TRBJ2-5|TRBV24-1
TGTGCCACCAGTGTGGGGGAGACCCAGTACTTC
CATSVGETQYF
>TRBD1|few|TRBJ1-5|TRBV12-3/TRBV12-4
TGTGCCAGCAGTCACCCAGACAGGGATGGTCAGCCCCAGCATTTT
CASSHPDRDGQPQHF
>TRBD2|-|TRBJ2-1|TRBV20-1
TGCAGTGCTAGAGATGGAGCTAGCGGGAGGTCTTGGCAGTTCTTC
CSARDGASGRSWQFF
>TRBD2|many|TRBJ2-1|TRBV10-3
TGTGCCATCAGTGGGACTAGCGGGTTCAATGAGCAGTTCTTC
CAISGTSGFNEQFF
>-|-|TRBJ2-3|TRBV11-2
TGTGCCAGCAGCCCATCCCCCGGGGCAGGGGAGACAGATACGCAGTATTTT
CASSPSPGAGETDTQYF
>-|many|TRBJ2-1|TRBV28
TGTGCCAGCAGGGGAGGGGGTGCCCACAATGAGCAGTTCTTC
CASRGGGAHNEQFF
>-|many|TRBJ2-1|TRBV20-1
TGCAGTGCTAACCCGGGGGAAAATGAGCAGTTCTTC
CSANPGENEQFF
>-|many|TRBJ2-3|TRBV12-3/TRBV12-4
TGTGCCAGCGTAGGGTTTAACACAGATACGCAGTATTTT
CASVGFNTDTQYF
>-|many|TRBJ1-5|TRBV10-2
TGCGCCAGCAGTATAATAGGGCCAAATTCCGGCGGAGGTGTTCAGCCCCAGCATTTT
CASSIIGPNSGGGVQPQHF
>TRBD2|many|TRBJ2-7|TRBV20-1
TGCAGTGCTAGACTAGCGGGAGGGCAATACGAGCAGTACTTC
CSARLAGGQYEQYF
>-|many|TRBJ1-6|TRBV9
TGTGCCAGCAGCGTGGGGGTCTCGGATTCACCCCTCCACTTT
CASSVGVSDSPLHF
>-|many|TRBJ1-6|TRBV7-2
TGTGCCAGCAGCTTAGCCGGATCACCCCTCCACTTT
CASSLAGSPLHF
>-|many|TRBJ2-1|TRBV20-1
TGCAGTGCAAACACAGGGACGACTGTCTACAATGAGCAGTTCTTC
CSANTGTTVYNEQFF
>-|many|TRBJ1-2|TRBV5-5
TGTGCCAGCAGCTCCTACAGCTCTAACTATGGCTACACCTTC
CASSSYSSNYGYTF
>TRBD2|many|TRBJ2-1|TRBV20-1
TGCAGTGCTAGAGGCCTAGCGGTAGGTGAGCAGTTCTTC
CSARGLAVGEQFF
>-|many|TRBJ1-2|TRBV30
TGTGCCTGGAGTGTATCGGACAACGGCTATGGCTACACCTTC
CAWSVSDNGYGYTF
>TRBD2|many|TRBJ2-1|TRBV11-2
TGTGCCAGCAGCTTAGCACGGGTAGCGGGGGGCATAAGCTCCTACAATGAGCAGTTCTTC
CASSLARVAGGISSYNEQFF
>TRBD1|many|TRBJ1-4|TRBV20-1
TGCAGTGCTAGACCTACAGGGGGCGCGAATGAAAAACTGTTTTTT
CSARPTGGANEKLFF
>-|-|TRBJ1-1|TRBV27
TGTGCCAGCAGTCTCCTGCGGAACACTGAAGCTTTCTTT
CASSLLRNTEAFF
>-|many|TRBJ2-5|TRBV7-9
TGTGCCAGCAGCTTAGGATCAGGGCCCTCTCCTGATCGAAACCTTTTGAAGACCCAGTACTTC
CASSLGSGPSPDRNLLKTQYF
>TRBD1|-|TRBJ2-5|TRBV5-4
TGTGCCAGCAGCTTGGCGACAGGGGGCAATCAAGAGACCCAGTACTTC
CASSLATGGNQETQYF
>-|many|TRBJ1-5|TRBV2
TGTGCCAGCAGAGAAGACAGCTCCAATCAGCCCCAGCATTTT
CASREDSSNQPQHF
>-|-|TRBJ2-3|TRBV13
TGTGCCAGCAGCTTAAAACCCGTCTCCACAGATACGCAGTATTTT
CASSLKPVSTDTQYF
>-|-|TRBJ1-1|TRBV5-6
TGTGCCAGCAGCAGGGGCGGGAGCACTGAAGCTTCCTTT
CASSRGGSTEASF
>-|many|TRBJ1-6|TRBV7-9
TGTGCCAGCAGCCCTGGCGGGGCGGCCCTCCACTTT
CASSPGGAALHF
>TRBD2|-|TRBJ2-5|TRBV20-1
TGCAGTGCTAGCCGACTAGCGGGGACTCAAGAGACCCAGTACTTC
CSASRLAGTQETQYF
>-|many|TRBJ2-5|TRBV18
TGTGCCAGCTCAACGGGCCTACAAGAGACCCAGTACTTC
CASSTGLQETQYF
>-|many|TRBJ1-4|TRBV4-1
TGCGCCAGCAGCCAAATACAGGGTTACAACGAAAAACTGTTTTTT
CASSQIQGYNEKLFF
>-|many|TRBJ1-6|TRBV28
TGTGCCAGCCTCCTCGGGGGGCAGAATTCACCCCTCCACTTT
CASLLGGQNSPLHF
>TRBD2|many|TRBJ2-3|TRBV7-8
TGTGCCAGCAGCTTGGAGCGGGGCCCAGGCACAGATACGCAGTATTTT
CASSLERGPGTDTQYF
>-|many|TRBJ2-7|TRBV7-9
TGTGCCAGCAGCTTAGACTACTCCTACGAGCAGTACTTC
CASSLDYSYEQYF
>-|many|TRBJ2-3|TRBV2
TGTGCCAGCAGGGTGGGCGGGACAGATACGCAGTATTTT
CASRVGGTDTQYF
>TRBD2|many|TRBJ2-7|TRBV7-6
TGTGCCAGCAGCTCCGGGGGGGGTAGGGTTGGCGAGCAGTACTTC
CASSSGGGRVGEQYF
>-|many|TRBJ1-2|TRBV18
TGTGCCAGCTCACGGGATAGGGGCAGGGATGGCTACACCTTC
CASSRDRGRDGYTF
>-|many|TRBJ1-2|TRBV11-2
TGTGCCAGCAGCTTAGACCGACACTATGGCTACACCTTC
CASSLDRHYGYTF